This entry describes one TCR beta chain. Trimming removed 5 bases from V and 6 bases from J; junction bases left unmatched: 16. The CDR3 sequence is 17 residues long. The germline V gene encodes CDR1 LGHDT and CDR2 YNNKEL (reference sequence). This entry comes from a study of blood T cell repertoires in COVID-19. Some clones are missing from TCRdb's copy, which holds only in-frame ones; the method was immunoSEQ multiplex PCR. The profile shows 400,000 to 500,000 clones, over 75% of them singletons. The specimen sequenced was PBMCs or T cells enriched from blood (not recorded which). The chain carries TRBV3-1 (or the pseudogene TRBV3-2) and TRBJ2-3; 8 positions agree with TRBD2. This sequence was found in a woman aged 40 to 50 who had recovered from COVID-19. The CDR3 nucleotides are TGTGCCAGCAGCTCCACTTTCTGGGGACTAGTCATGGATACGCAGTATTTT. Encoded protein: CASSSTFWGLVMDTQYF.